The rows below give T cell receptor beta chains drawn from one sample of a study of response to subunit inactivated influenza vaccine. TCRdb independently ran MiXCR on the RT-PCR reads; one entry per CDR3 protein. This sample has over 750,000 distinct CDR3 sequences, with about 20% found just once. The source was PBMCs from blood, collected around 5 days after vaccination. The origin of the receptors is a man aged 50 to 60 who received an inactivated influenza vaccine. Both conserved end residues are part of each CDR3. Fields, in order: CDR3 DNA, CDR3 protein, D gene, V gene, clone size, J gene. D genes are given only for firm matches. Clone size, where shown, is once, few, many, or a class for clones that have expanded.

TGTGCCAGCAGCCCCAGGGCGGCCACTATTGCCTACGAGCAGTACTTC | CASSPRAATIAYEQYF | - | TRBV7-9 | - | TRBJ2-7
TGCAGTGCTAGTCGAGCTGTCGAGACCCACTACTTC | CSASRAVETHYF | - | TRBV20-1 | - | TRBJ2-5
TGCAGTGCTGCCGACGCTAGCGGGAGGATGGAGACCCAGTACTTC | CSAADASGRMETQYF | TRBD2 | TRBV20-1 | once | TRBJ2-5
TGTGCCAGCAGTCCCTCGGGACAGCAGAACACTGAAGCTTTCTTT | CASSPSGQQNTEAFF | TRBD1 | TRBV12-3/TRBV12-4 | - | TRBJ1-1
TGCAGCGTTGGAAGGGGTACGGGGATGGAGCAGTACTTC | CSVGRGTGMEQYF | - | TRBV29-1 | few | TRBJ2-7
TGCAGTGTGGACGGGACGGTGGCAGATACGCAGTATTTT | CSVDGTVADTQYF | - | TRBV20-1 | - | TRBJ2-3
TGTGCCACCAGTGAACGCCGGACAGATACGCAGTATTTT | CATSERRTDTQYF | - | TRBV24-1 | few | TRBJ2-3
TGCAGTGCTAGTCGGGGGGGCATCCGGAACGAGCAGTACTTC | CSASRGGIRNEQYF | TRBD2 | TRBV20-1 | many | TRBJ2-7
TGTGCCAGCAGCGCCGGGACAGGGCGGGCTTGGGAGACCCAGTACTTC | CASSAGTGRAWETQYF | TRBD1 | TRBV5-6 | - | TRBJ2-5
TGTGCCAGCAGCCCGGACAGGAGAAACACCATATATTTT | CASSPDRRNTIYF | TRBD1 | TRBV6-1 | few | TRBJ1-3
TGTGCCAGCAGCCCGGGGAGGGCTAACTATGGCTACACCTTC | CASSPGRANYGYTF | - | TRBV7-2 | - | TRBJ1-2
TGTGCCAGCAGTTTAGGGACAGGGTTTAAAGCTTTCTTT | CASSLGTGFKAFF | TRBD1 | TRBV27 | few | TRBJ1-1
TGTGCCAGCAGCCGATCCTGCGATGGCTACACCTTC | CASSRSCDGYTF | - | TRBV9 | - | TRBJ1-2
TGTGCCAGCAGCATAGGGACTAGCGGGCTATTCCCTCGCGAGCAGTACTTC | CASSIGTSGLFPREQYF | TRBD2 | TRBV7-2 | - | TRBJ2-7
TGCGCCAGCAGCTTGGCCGGGGTCACTGAAGCTTTCTTT | CASSLAGVTEAFF | - | TRBV5-1 | many | TRBJ1-1
TGTGCCAGTAGTGTGGTACTAGCGGGAGCGGGTGAGCAGTTCTTC | CASSVVLAGAGEQFF | TRBD2 | TRBV19 | few | TRBJ2-1
TGCAGTGCTAGGGGACAGGGGGACTATGGCTACACCTTC | CSARGQGDYGYTF | TRBD1 | TRBV20-1 | few | TRBJ1-2
TGTGCCAGCTCCCCTCTCCGCGCCCACGAGCAGTACTTC | CASSPLRAHEQYF | - | TRBV18 | few | TRBJ2-7
TGTGCCAGCAGGGACTTATACTACGAGCAGTACTTC | CASRDLYYEQYF | - | TRBV28 | many | TRBJ2-7
TGTGCCAGCAGCCCCACATCCCTCCTAGCGGAGGAGTTCTTC | CASSPTSLLAEEFF | TRBD2 | TRBV3-1 | - | TRBJ2-1
TGCGCCAGCAGCTTGGCGGCCACAGATACGCAGTATTTT | CASSLAATDTQYF | - | TRBV5-1 | many | TRBJ2-3
TGCGCCAGCAGCTCAAGTCCGGCGGCGGGCACAGATACGCAGTATTTT | CASSSSPAAGTDTQYF | - | TRBV5-1 | - | TRBJ2-3
TGTGCCAGCAGCTTCCAGGGGGCCTACTCCTACGAGCAGTACTTC | CASSFQGAYSYEQYF | TRBD1 | TRBV5-4 | - | TRBJ2-7
TGCGCCAGCAAGGGGACAGCGGTCGAGCAGTACTTC | CASKGTAVEQYF | TRBD1 | TRBV5-1 | few | TRBJ2-7
TGTGCCAGCAGTGACATCTTCTCGACAGGGGGATTGGATGAGCAGTTCTTC | CASSDIFSTGGLDEQFF | TRBD1 | TRBV6-1 | - | TRBJ2-1
TGCGCCACCCAGACAGGGACCTATAGCACAGATACGCAGTATTTT | CATQTGTYSTDTQYF | TRBD1 | TRBV5-1 | few | TRBJ2-3
TGTGCCAGCAGCAGTCTGCTTCGCGAGCAGTTCTTC | CASSSLLREQFF | - | TRBV7-9 | - | TRBJ2-1
TGCAGTGCTAGAGATTTCAGGGGTTGGGAGAACACTGAAGCTTTCTTT | CSARDFRGWENTEAFF | - | TRBV20-1 | - | TRBJ1-1
TGCGCCAGCAGCTTAAGACAGGACCCCTATGGCTACACCTTC | CASSLRQDPYGYTF | - | TRBV5-1 | - | TRBJ1-2
TGTGCCAGCAGAACACCCGGGACTAGCGGGAGAGAGTCCGTCGGGGAGCTGTTTTTT | CASRTPGTSGRESVGELFF | TRBD2 | TRBV6-1 | few | TRBJ2-2
TGTGCCAGCAGCCATTCTCTATACAGGGAAAATGGCTACACCTTC | CASSHSLYRENGYTF | - | TRBV7-9 | - | TRBJ1-2
TGTGCCAGCAGTCGTAGGGTAGAACCCGGGGAGCTGTTTTTT | CASSRRVEPGELFF | - | TRBV9 | - | TRBJ2-2
TGTGCCAGCAGCTTTCTAGTACCTCACGAGCAGTACTTC | CASSFLVPHEQYF | - | TRBV7-9 | - | TRBJ2-7
TGTGCCAGCAGTTTTCGTGGGGACTCTGGAAACACCATATATTTT | CASSFRGDSGNTIYF | - | TRBV6-2/TRBV6-3 | - | TRBJ1-3
TGCAGTGCTAGAGATTGGTCTAGGCCCCAGCATTTT | CSARDWSRPQHF | - | TRBV20-1 | - | TRBJ1-5
TGTGCCAGCAGCTTGGACCGCTGGAATGAAAAACTGTTTTTT | CASSLDRWNEKLFF | - | TRBV7-2 | few | TRBJ1-4
TGTGCCAGCAGCTTATCGGCGGGAGCCCCATCCTACGAGCAGTACTTC | CASSLSAGAPSYEQYF | TRBD2 | TRBV7-2 | - | TRBJ2-7
TGCGCCAGCAGCCCGAAGGGCGGGGGACGTCCCTACAATGAGCAGTTCTTC | CASSPKGGGRPYNEQFF | TRBD2 | TRBV4-3 | - | TRBJ2-1
TGTGCCAGCAGCTTTCAGCAAGAGACCCAGTACTTC | CASSFQQETQYF | - | TRBV7-2 | many | TRBJ2-5
TGTGCCAGCAGTTCCCGACAGGGAAAGGATGCTGGGGCCAACGTCCTGACTTTC | CASSSRQGKDAGANVLTF | TRBD1 | TRBV28 | - | TRBJ2-6
TGCAGCGTTTGGACTAGCGGGAGTTCCGGGAATGAGCAGTTCTTC | CSVWTSGSSGNEQFF | TRBD2 | TRBV29-1 | few | TRBJ2-1
TGTGCCTGGAGCCTTAAGTCCCGGTGGGAGACCCAGTACTTC | CAWSLKSRWETQYF | - | TRBV30 | - | TRBJ2-5
TGTGCCAGCAGTTTATGGATCTCTGGGGCCAACGTCCTGACTTTC | CASSLWISGANVLTF | - | TRBV12-3/TRBV12-4 | few | TRBJ2-6
TGTGCCAGGAGTCTGAACACCGGGGAGCTGTTTTTT | CARSLNTGELFF | - | TRBV7-9 | many | TRBJ2-2
TGCGCCAGCAGTGTCCAGCTGAACACTGAAGCTTTCTTT | CASSVQLNTEAFF | - | TRBV10-2 | - | TRBJ1-1
TGTGCCACCCTGTTCATCGAGGGCTACACCTTC | CATLFIEGYTF | - | TRBV28 | few | TRBJ1-2
TGTGCCAGCAGTTTAGGTGACAGGGGTGTCGCAGATACGCAGTATTTT | CASSLGDRGVADTQYF | TRBD1 | TRBV12-3/TRBV12-4 | - | TRBJ2-3
TGTGCCAGCAGTTACGGGTTAGCGGGGGCCCCGACGGAGACCCAGTACTTC | CASSYGLAGAPTETQYF | TRBD2 | TRBV6-5 | - | TRBJ2-5
TGCAGTGCTAGAGATGCCCTCGAGACCCAGTACTTC | CSARDALETQYF | - | TRBV20-1 | few | TRBJ2-5
TGTGCCAGCAGTTCTCCGGGACATTTGGCCGGCGAGCAGTACTTC | CASSSPGHLAGEQYF | - | TRBV28 | - | TRBJ2-7
TGTGCCAGCAGTGAAGATGGAAACAGGGATGAGCAGTTCTTC | CASSEDGNRDEQFF | - | TRBV2 | - | TRBJ2-1
TGTGCCAGCAGCGTGAGTACAGGGCCAGGTGCTTTCTTT | CASSVSTGPGAFF | - | TRBV9 | few | TRBJ1-1
TGTGCCAGCAGTTACTACTTTGGCCGGACAGGGAACACTGAAGCTTTCTTT | CASSYYFGRTGNTEAFF | TRBD1 | TRBV6-2/TRBV6-3 | - | TRBJ1-1
TGTGCCAGTAGTCCCATGGGCTCCCGAGGGAATGAGCAGTTCTTC | CASSPMGSRGNEQFF | - | TRBV19 | - | TRBJ2-1
TGTGCCAGCAGCTTGGTCGTAAGCTCTGGAAACACCATATATTTT | CASSLVVSSGNTIYF | - | TRBV5-6 | many | TRBJ1-3
TGTGCCACCAGTGATTGGGGAGACATTCAGTACTTC | CATSDWGDIQYF | - | TRBV24-1 | - | TRBJ2-4
TGTGCCAGCAGCTTAGCAATAGGGCCCTACGAGCAGTACTTC | CASSLAIGPYEQYF | - | TRBV7-6 | - | TRBJ2-7
TGTGCCAGCAAAACGAACCAGGGAATTGAAGCTTTCTTT | CASKTNQGIEAFF | - | TRBV6-1 | many | TRBJ1-1
TGTGCCAGCAGCACTGGAGAAATTAAGAGGGTAAACACTGAAGCTTTCTTT | CASSTGEIKRVNTEAFF | - | TRBV5-6 | - | TRBJ1-1
TGCGCCAGCAAAGGCGGGGGCAATCTGGACTATGGCTACACCTTC | CASKGGGNLDYGYTF | - | TRBV5-1 | - | TRBJ1-2